One and the same sample provided the 20 T cell receptor beta chains below, sequenced in a study of identical twins. TCRdb fed the 5' RACE reads into MiXCR, producing one record per CDR3 protein. The data contain fewer than 350,000 distinct CDR3 sequences, 6.5% to 9.5% of them singletons. The data were also submitted as part of a second study, on yellow fever vaccine responses in identical twins.

The sequenced material came from memory (CD45RO+) T cells sorted from blood. The receptor source for this set is a young woman in good health.

This clonotype occurred a few times. V usage is TRBV18 and J usage is TRBJ1-4, with D possibly TRBD1 on 5 matching bases. V lost 3 bases, J lost 8 bases, and 13 bases lay in between. The CDR3 loop spans 14 amino acids. Looked up from germline, CDR1 is KGHSH and CDR2 is LQKENI. Here the CDR3 DNA reads TGTGCCAGCTCACCGCAGGGTTCCGGGGAAAAACTGTTTTTT. Its translation: CASSPQGSGEKLFF.

The gene calls are TRBV4-2 and TRBJ2-2; no clear D. This CDR3 has 14 amino acids. Germline V gives CDR1 LGHNA, CDR2 YNFKEQ. V lost 1 base, J lost 4 bases, and 7 bases lay in between. The CDR3 DNA reads as TGTGCCAGCAGCCAAGTGAGCACCACCGGGGAGCTGTTTTTT. It yields the protein CASSQVSTTGELFF.

In its sample, this clonotype was seen a few times. The rearrangement joins TRBV20-1 to TRBJ1-3; D is ambiguous. The CDR3 has 12 amino acids. V gave up 3 bases and J gave up 4 bases, with 7 bases separating them. Germline V gene data show CDR1 as DFQATT and CDR2 as SNEGSKA (reference sequence). The CDR3 sequence is CSARLAGNTIYF. The CDR3 DNA follows: TGCAGTGCTAGGCTAGCGGGAAACACCATATATTTT.

This clonotype was seen many times. The chain recombines TRBV4-1 with TRBJ2-1, with 11 bases identical to TRBD2. Germline CDR1 is MGHRA and CDR2 is YSYEKL. Trimming at V came to 0 bases and at J to 12 bases, leaving 22 bases not matched to a gene. There are 20 residues in the CDR3. DNA of the CDR3: TGCGCCAGCAGCCAAGATCTAGTCCCACTACTAGCGGGAGATAACGGTGGGCAGTTCTTC. Translated: CASSQDLVPLLAGDNGGQFF.

The rearrangement links TRBV19 to TRBJ1-4; TRBD1 agrees at 8 bases. CDR3 length: 14 amino acids. J was trimmed by 8 bases and V by 5 bases; bases with no gene match: 7. Germline CDR1 is LNHDA and CDR2 is SQIVND (reference sequence). CDR3 region: CASSAQGAREKLFF. CDR3 DNA sequence: TGTGCCAGTAGTGCCCAGGGGGCGAGAGAAAAACTGTTTTTT.

The rearrangement joins TRBV12-3 or TRBV12-4 to TRBJ2-1; 10 nucleotides align to TRBD2. The trim removed 5 bases at V and 9 bases at J, leaving 10 bases unmatched. This CDR3 has 15 residues. In DNA form, the CDR3 reads TGTGCCAGCAGTCCGCAAGCGGGAGGGCCCTTTGAGCAGTTCTTC. Protein sequence: CASSPQAGGPFEQFF.

The rearrangement links TRBV20-1 to TRBJ2-1, with D perhaps TRBD1 or TRBD2 (5 bases each). Trimming took 6 bases from V and 6 from J, leaving 15 bases between them. This CDR3 spans 13 amino acids. From germline, CDR1 is DFQATT and CDR2 SNEGSKA (reference sequence). The DNA of the CDR3 is TGCAGTGCACCCGGGGACGGTTCCAATGAGCAGTTCTTC. It translates to CSAPGDGSNEQFF.

V and J are TRBV11-2 and TRBJ1-1, with D possibly matching TRBD1 (5 bases). CDR1 and CDR2 from the germline V gene are SGHAT and FQNNGV. This CDR3 is 15 amino acids long. V was shortened by 5 bases and J by 4 bases, with 17 bases between the two germline ends. CDR3 coding DNA: TGTGCCAGCAGCGCCAATTTTGGGGCAGGCACTGAAGCTTTCTTT. Translation gives CASSANFGAGTEAFF. Together with reference TRBV11-2 and TRBJ1-1, the CDR3 gives the full variable domain: EAGVAQSPRYKIIEKRQSVAFWCNPISGHATLYWYQQILGQGPKLLIQFQNNGVVDDSQLPKDRFSAERLKGVDSTLKIQPAKLEDSAVYLCASSANFGAGTEAFFGQGTRLTVV.

This clonotype occurred a few times. V usage is TRBV7-6 and J usage is TRBJ2-3; D remains ambiguous. V was cut by 3 bases and J by 2 bases, with 12 bases left in between. The germline V gene encodes CDR1 SGHVS and CDR2 FNYEAQ. The CDR3 sequence is 15 residues long. Here the CDR3 reads CASSFRLSDTDTQYF. The CDR3 nucleotides are TGTGCCAGCAGCTTTCGTCTTTCAGACACAGATACGCAGTATTTT.

This clonotype has ten or more counts. This rearrangement joins TRBV7-8 to TRBJ2-2; D gene uncertain. CDR1 and CDR2 from the germline V gene are SGHVS and FQNEAQ. The V gene lost 6 bases and the J gene lost 4 bases, with 12 bases spanning the gap. The CDR3 runs to 14 residues. The CDR3 reads CASRGVEATGELFF. In DNA form, the CDR3 reads TGTGCCAGCAGAGGAGTCGAAGCCACCGGGGAGCTGTTTTTT. Supplemented by reference TRBV7-8 and TRBJ2-2, the full variable domain reads GAGVSQSPRYKVAKRGQDVALRCDPISGHVSLFWYQQALGQGPEFLTYFQNEAQLDKSGLPSDRFFAERPEGSVSTLKIQRTQQEDSAVYLCASRGVEATGELFFGEGSRLTVL.

This clonotype was seen more than once but under ten times. V gene TRBV6-5 combines with J gene TRBJ1-1; a possible D gene is TRBD1 (6 bases). The germline V gene has CDR1 MNHEY and CDR2 SVGAGI. V was cut by 4 bases and J by 6 bases, with 15 bases left in between. CDR3 length equals 14 residues. The CDR3 DNA reads TGTGCCAGCAGTTCACAGGGAGGCTCTTCTGAAGCTTTCTTT. The encoded protein is CASSSQGGSSEAFF.

The genes are TRBV11-2 and TRBJ1-1; 8 nucleotides align to TRBD1. Unmatched junction bases numbered 7, after V lost 5 bases and J lost 8 bases. The length of the CDR3 is 13 residues. Germline lookup yields CDR1 SGHAT and CDR2 FQNNGV. The CDR3 coding sequence is TGTGCCAGCAGCACCATTTCAGGGGGCGAAGCTTTCTTT. It specifies CASSTISGGEAFF.

The table lists this clonotype with many counts. V usage is TRBV3-1 and J usage is TRBJ1-1; 7 bases fit TRBD1. Per germline, CDR1 LGHDT and CDR2 YNNKEL (reference sequence). The ends lost 7 bases at V and 14 bases at J; junction bases unmatched: 19. The CDR3 is 14 residues long. DNA of the CDR3: TGTGCCAGCACCACACAGCGCCTGACAGGGATTGTCTTCTTT. This encodes CASTTQRLTGIVFF.

The rearrangement uses TRBV20-1 and TRBJ2-3, with a possible D match to TRBD2 (6 bases). The CDR3 runs 14 residues. The V gene lost 0 bases and the J gene lost 4 bases, with 11 bases spanning the gap. Germline V gene data show CDR1 as DFQATT and CDR2 as SNEGSKA (reference sequence). CDR3 region: CSARDLAGSDTQYF. The CDR3 DNA is TGCAGTGCTAGAGATCTTGCGGGATCAGATACGCAGTATTTT.

The V call is TRBV28, the J call TRBJ1-2; no definite D call. Germline V gene data show CDR1 as MDHEN and CDR2 as SYDVKM. CDR3 length equals 13 residues. Trimming stripped 3 bases from V and 2 bases from J, with 7 bases between. CDR3 coding DNA: TGTGCCAGCAGTTTGAGACCGAACTATGGCTACACCTTC. Residues: CASSLRPNYGYTF.

This clonotype was seen repeatedly, ten times or more. The rearrangement links TRBV9 to TRBJ2-1; TRBD2 aligns across 9 bases. Germline values: CDR1 SGDLS, CDR2 YYNGEE. The ends lost 1 base at V and 9 bases at J; junction bases unmatched: 8. CDR3 length: 15 amino acids. The CDR3 here is CASSVQSGRYGEQFF. In nucleotides, the CDR3 is TGTGCCAGCAGCGTACAAAGCGGGAGGTATGGTGAGCAGTTCTTC.

This chain links TRBV24-1 with TRBJ2-3; unclear D gene. Germline-derived CDR1 and CDR2 are KGHDR and SFDVKD. The CDR3 length is 15 residues. The V and J ends lost 3 bases and 2 bases respectively, with 11 bases between them. Written as DNA, the CDR3 is TGTGCCACCAGTGATGGGCAGATCCTCACAGATACGCAGTATTTT. Its protein is CATSDGQILTDTQYF.

This clonotype was seen only a few times. This sequence joins TRBV20-1 and TRBJ2-1; D may be TRBD1 (6 bases). The V end was cut by 1 base, the J end by 0 bases, with 19 bases between. Germline loops: CDR1 DFQATT, CDR2 SNEGSKA (reference sequence). The CDR3 extends over 18 amino acids. CDR3 in DNA: TGCAGTGCTAGAGGTAGGGCACAAAGGGGGAGCTCCTACAATGAGCAGTTCTTC. Protein: CSARGRAQRGSSYNEQFF.

This clonotype was seen repeatedly, ten times or more. The chain employs TRBV29-1 and TRBJ1-5; D unclear. V was shortened by 7 bases and J by 0 bases, with 16 bases between the two germline ends. The CDR3 is 15 residues long. Germline V gene lookup returns CDR1 SQVTM and CDR2 ANQGSEA. The CDR3 sequence: CSALEEGFSNQPQHF. CDR3 nucleotide sequence: TGCAGCGCTCTGGAGGAGGGCTTTAGCAATCAGCCCCAGCATTTT.

V usage is TRBV2 and J usage is TRBJ2-1; the match to TRBD2 covers 9 bases. Trimming removed 6 bases from V and 10 bases from J; junction bases left unmatched: 10. CDR1 and CDR2 from the germline V gene are SNHLY and FYNNEI. The CDR3 is 14 residues long. The CDR3 coding sequence is TGTGCCAGCAGGGGACTAGCCGAGACCCAAGAGCAGTTCTTC. Its protein is CASRGLAETQEQFF. Supplemented by reference TRBV2 and TRBJ2-1, the full variable domain reads EPEVTQTPSHQVTQMGQEVILRCVPISNHLYFYWYRQILGQKVEFLVSFYNNEISEKSEIFDDQFSVERPDGSNFTLKIRSTKLEDSAMYFCASRGLAETQEQFFGPGTRLTVL.